The present T cell receptor (beta chain) was sequenced within a study of blood T cells in healthy people across ages. With respect to this clonotype: Its antigen remains unidentified.

A second 7 to 11 cycle PCR used barcoded and J-beta primers. Sequencing of every sample gave 3 million or more CDR3-containing paired-end reads. Using its own MiXCR run on the 5' RACE reads, TCRdb lists one record per CDR3 protein. The repertoire holds under 2 million distinct CDR3 sequences, with roughly a third as singletons. The sample, about 9.7 milliliters of peripheral blood, was drawn from each donor. Study outcomes and limitations: Diversity of TCR beta per million T cells declined in a roughly linear way with age. Because sorting was not performed, PBMCs prevented conclusive naive versus antigen-experienced comparison.

Source material: blood. The receptor's source is a woman aged 25 to 39 in good health.

For the CDR3, the DNA is TGCAGTGCTAGAGAAAGGGGTGTCACAGATACGCAGTATTTT. Residues: CSARERGVTDTQYF. The V gene is TRBV20-1, the J gene TRBJ2-3; tentative D call: TRBD1 (5 bases). Germline assignment: CDR1 DFQATT and CDR2 SNEGSKA (reference sequence). The CDR3 runs to 14 residues. Deletions cut 0 bases from V and 2 bases from J, with 9 bases between.